The 3 T cell receptor beta chains below come from one sample, sequenced in a study of cytomegalovirus exposure and HLA in healthy donors. Assay: immunoSEQ multiplex PCR; the TCRdb copy retains only in-frame clones and omits some. This sample has some 150,000 clones; approximately 86% occur once, and the top ten carry about a fifth. The source material was PBMCs. The origin of the receptors is a man younger than 35 in good health and CMV-seropositive.

This chain joins TRBV27 and TRBJ2-2, with D possibly being TRBD1 (6 bases). The CDR3 has 14 amino acids. V lost 6 bases and J 8 bases, leaving 16 bases between the germline ends. Germline-derived CDR1 and CDR2 are MNHEY and SMNVEV (reference sequence). Here the CDR3 reads CASRAGTTFGELFF. The CDR3 bases are TGTGCCAGCAGAGCCGGGACAACATTTGGGGAGCTGTTTTTT.

This clone occurred many times. J is TRBJ2-2 and V is TRBV6-1, with 7 nucleotides matching TRBD2. Germline V gene sequence: CDR1 MNHNS, CDR2 SASEGT. V gave up 8 bases and J gave up 3 bases; unmatched junction bases: 6. The CDR3 spans 14 residues. In DNA form, the CDR3 reads TGTGCCAGCCGAGCGGGAAGTGACACCGGGGAGCTGTTTTTT. Translating gives CASRAGSDTGELFF.

The gene calls are TRBV7-8 and TRBJ2-7, with 8 bases fitting TRBD2. V gave up 3 bases and J gave up 0 bases; unmatched junction bases: 4. Germline CDR1 reads SGHVS; CDR2 reads FQNEAQ. CDR3 size: 15 residues. CDR3 in amino acids: CASSFRGGSSYEQYF. CDR3 nucleotides: TGTGCCAGCAGCTTCCGCGGGGGGAGCTCCTACGAGCAGTACTTC.